The clone carrying this T cell receptor beta chain was detected ten times or more. This sample is part of a study of T-cell reconstitution after alpha-beta-depleted transplantation in children. For TCRbeta, the library was prepared with unique molecular identifiers. TCRdb ran MiXCR on the PCR reads and lists one entry per CDR3 protein. The sample includes approximately 70,000 distinct CDR3 sequences, roughly 5.2% of them seen just once. The clonotype was recovered from a boy in the first two years of life who had a stem cell transplant for acute myeloid leukemia, so the T cells may come from the graft donor. The specimen comprised PBMCs, mostly from graft donor cells, sampled 180 days after TCRalphabeta/CD19-depleted stem cell transplant.

The CDR3 loop reads CSVVEGNQPQHF. CDR3 DNA sequence: TGCAGCGTTGTGGAGGGGAATCAGCCCCAGCATTTT. The V and J genes are TRBV29-1 and TRBJ1-5; D is perhaps TRBD1 (5 bases). CDR1 and CDR2 from the germline V gene are SQVTM and ANQGSEA. The CDR3 spans 12 residues. Trimming took off 4 bases at V and 4 bases at J, with 8 bases between the two ends. Full variable domain (remainder filled in from reference TRBV29-1 and TRBJ1-5): SAVISQKPSRDICQRGTSLTIQCQVDSQVTMMFWYRQQPGQSLTLIATANQGSEATYESGFVIDKFPISRPNLTFSTLTVSNMSPEDSSIYLCSVVEGNQPQHFGDGTRLSIL.